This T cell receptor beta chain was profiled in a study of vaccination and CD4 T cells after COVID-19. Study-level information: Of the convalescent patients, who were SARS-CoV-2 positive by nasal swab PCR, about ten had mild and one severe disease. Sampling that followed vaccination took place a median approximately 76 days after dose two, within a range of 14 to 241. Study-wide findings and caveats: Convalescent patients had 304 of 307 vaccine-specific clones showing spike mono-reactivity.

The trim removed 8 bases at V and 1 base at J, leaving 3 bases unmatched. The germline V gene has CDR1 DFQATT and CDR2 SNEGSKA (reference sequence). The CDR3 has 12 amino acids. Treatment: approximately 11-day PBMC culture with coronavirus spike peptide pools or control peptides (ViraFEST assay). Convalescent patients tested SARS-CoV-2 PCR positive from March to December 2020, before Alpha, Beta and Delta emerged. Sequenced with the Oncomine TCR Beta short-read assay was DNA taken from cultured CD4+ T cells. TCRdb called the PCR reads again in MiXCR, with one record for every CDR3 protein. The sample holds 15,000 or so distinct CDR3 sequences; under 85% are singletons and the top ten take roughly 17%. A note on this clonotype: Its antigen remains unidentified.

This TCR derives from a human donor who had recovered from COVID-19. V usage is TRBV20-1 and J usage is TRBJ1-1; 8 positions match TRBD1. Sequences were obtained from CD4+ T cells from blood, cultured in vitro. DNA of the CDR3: TGCAGTACCGGACAGGGGAACACTGAAGCTTTCTTT. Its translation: CSTGQGNTEAFF.